This entry is about one TCR beta chain. The antigen is undetermined. CDR1 DFQATT and CDR2 SNEGSKA come from the germline V gene (reference sequence). This CDR3 comprises 16 residues. The V segment lost 4 bases and the J segment 0 bases; nucleotides outside the gene matches: 6. One entry per CDR3 protein, called by TCRdb with MiXCR from the reads. The sample yields some 180,000 distinct CDR3 sequences, roughly 20% seen once. This specimen belongs to a study of T cell repertoires in cytomegalovirus infection. Study background: Public TCR beta signatures provided an indication of both CMV infection and a matching HLA type.

Notes on the study in general: Summed frequency of shared TCR beta families picked out CMV carriers who also had the relevant HLA. Clonotype analysis showed dominance of the ex vivo response by HLA-C-restricted CMV-specific TCR beta clonotypes.

The specimen was PBMCs. The origin of this receptor is a human donor in good health (CMV status not recorded). Some clones in this sample may be carry-over from other donors' samples. The chain recombines TRBV20-1 with TRBJ2-3; 11 bases agree with TRBD2. This chain's CDR3 is CSATGTSGASTDTQYF. DNA of the CDR3: TGCAGTGCTACCGGGACTAGCGGAGCTAGCACAGATACGCAGTATTTT.